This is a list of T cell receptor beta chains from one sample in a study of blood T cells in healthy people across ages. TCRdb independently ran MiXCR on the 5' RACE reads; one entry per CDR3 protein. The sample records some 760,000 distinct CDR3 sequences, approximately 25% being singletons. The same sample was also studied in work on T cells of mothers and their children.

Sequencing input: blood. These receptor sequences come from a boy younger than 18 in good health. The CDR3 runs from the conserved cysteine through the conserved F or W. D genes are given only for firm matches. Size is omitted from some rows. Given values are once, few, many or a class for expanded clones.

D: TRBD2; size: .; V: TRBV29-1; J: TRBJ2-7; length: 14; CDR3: CSVRPGLADYEQYF; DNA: TGCAGCGTACGACCGGGACTAGCGGACTACGAGCAGTACTTC
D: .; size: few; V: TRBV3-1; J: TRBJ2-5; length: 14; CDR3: CASSQVAGGVTQYF; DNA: TGTGCCAGCAGCCAAGTGGCCGGCGGGGTGACCCAGTACTTC
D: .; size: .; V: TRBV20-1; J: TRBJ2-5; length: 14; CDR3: CSAIKDQNQETQYF; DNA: TGCAGTGCCATCAAAGACCAAAATCAAGAGACCCAGTACTTC
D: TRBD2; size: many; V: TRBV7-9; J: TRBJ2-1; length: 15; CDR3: CASSFSLAGANEQFF; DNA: TGTGCCAGCAGCTTCTCTCTAGCGGGGGCTAATGAGCAGTTCTTC
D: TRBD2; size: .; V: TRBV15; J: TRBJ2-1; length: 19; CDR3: CAASRVFPRPSGSFDEQFF; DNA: TGTGCCGCCAGCAGAGTCTTCCCCCGTCCTAGCGGGTCGTTTGATGAGCAGTTCTTC
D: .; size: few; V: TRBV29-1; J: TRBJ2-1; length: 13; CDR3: CSVVGGEYNEQFF; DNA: TGCAGCGTTGTGGGGGGAGAGTACAATGAGCAGTTCTTC
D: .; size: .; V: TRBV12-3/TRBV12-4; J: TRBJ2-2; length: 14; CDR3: CASSLGITTGELFF; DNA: TGTGCCAGCAGTCTTGGGATCACTACCGGGGAGCTGTTTTTT
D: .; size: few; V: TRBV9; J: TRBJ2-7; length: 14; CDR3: CASSAGGLTDEQYF; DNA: TGTGCCAGCAGCGCCGGCGGATTAACCGACGAGCAGTACTTC
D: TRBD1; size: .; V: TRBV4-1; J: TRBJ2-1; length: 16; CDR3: CASSQGTGVGDNEQFF; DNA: TGCGCCAGCAGCCAAGGGACAGGGGTTGGGGACAATGAGCAGTTCTTC
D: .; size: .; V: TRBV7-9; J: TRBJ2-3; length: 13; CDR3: CASSPNPTDTQYF; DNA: TGTGCCAGCAGCCCAAACCCCACAGATACGCAGTATTTT
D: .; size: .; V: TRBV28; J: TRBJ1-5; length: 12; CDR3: CASSLGRGPQHF; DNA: TGTGCCAGCAGTTTGGGCCGGGGGCCCCAGCATTTT
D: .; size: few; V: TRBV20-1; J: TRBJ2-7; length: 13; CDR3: CSANFKGAYEQYF; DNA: TGCAGTGCCAATTTCAAGGGGGCCTACGAGCAGTACTTC
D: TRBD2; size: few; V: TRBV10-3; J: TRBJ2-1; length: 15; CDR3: CAISESGLADNEQFF; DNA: TGTGCCATCAGTGAATCAGGACTAGCGGACAATGAGCAGTTCTTC
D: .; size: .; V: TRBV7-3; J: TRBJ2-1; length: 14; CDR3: CASSWDFCYSEQFF; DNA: TGTGCCAGCAGCTGGGACTTTTGTTACAGTGAGCAGTTCTTC
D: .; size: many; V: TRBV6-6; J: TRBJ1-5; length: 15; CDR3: CASSYDTPGHQPQHF; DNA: TGTGCCAGCAGTTACGACACACCAGGACATCAGCCCCAGCATTTT
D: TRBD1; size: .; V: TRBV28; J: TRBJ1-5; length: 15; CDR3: CASDNGQGAVQPQHF; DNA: TGTGCCAGCGATAATGGACAGGGGGCCGTTCAGCCCCAGCATTTT
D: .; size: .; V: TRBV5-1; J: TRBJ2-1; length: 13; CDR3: CASSSLAPDEQFF; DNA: TGCGCCAGCAGCTCCTTGGCCCCAGATGAGCAGTTCTTC
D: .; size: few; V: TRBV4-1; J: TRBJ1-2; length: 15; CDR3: CASSQDRESNYGYTF; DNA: TGCGCCAGCAGCCAAGATCGGGAGTCTAACTATGGCTACACCTTC
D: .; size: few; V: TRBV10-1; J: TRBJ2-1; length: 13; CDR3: CASSTTPEDEQFF; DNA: TGCGCCAGCTCGACGACCCCCGAGGATGAGCAGTTCTTC
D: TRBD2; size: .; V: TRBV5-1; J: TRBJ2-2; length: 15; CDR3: CASSFPSGATGELFF; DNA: TGCGCCAGCAGCTTCCCCAGCGGGGCCACCGGGGAGCTGTTTTTT
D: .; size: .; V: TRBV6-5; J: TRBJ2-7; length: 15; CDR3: CASSSPGLKSDEQYF; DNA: TGTGCCAGCAGTTCACCGGGACTCAAGAGTGACGAGCAGTACTTC
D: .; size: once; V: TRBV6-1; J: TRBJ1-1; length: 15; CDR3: CASTRGPGLNTEAFF; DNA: TGTGCCAGCACCCGAGGTCCGGGGTTAAACACTGAAGCTTTCTTT
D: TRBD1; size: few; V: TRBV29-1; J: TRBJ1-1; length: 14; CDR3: CSAGQGALNTEAFF; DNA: TGCAGCGCAGGACAGGGGGCACTGAACACTGAAGCTTTCTTT
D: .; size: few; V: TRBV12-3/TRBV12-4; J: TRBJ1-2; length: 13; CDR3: CASTLGTHYGYTF; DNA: TGTGCCAGCACCCTAGGAACGCACTATGGCTACACCTTC
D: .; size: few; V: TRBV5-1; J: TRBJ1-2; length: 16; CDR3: CASSFGGWGPDGGYTF; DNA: TGCGCCAGCAGCTTTGGCGGTTGGGGGCCCGACGGGGGCTACACCTTC
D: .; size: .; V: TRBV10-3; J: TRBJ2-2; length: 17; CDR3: CAIREGNARASTGELFF; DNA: TGTGCCATCAGGGAAGGGAACGCGCGGGCCAGCACCGGGGAGCTGTTTTTT
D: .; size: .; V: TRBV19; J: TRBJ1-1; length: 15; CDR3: CASSRYPGQSGEAFF; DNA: TGTGCCAGTAGTAGATATCCTGGACAGTCGGGTGAAGCTTTCTTT
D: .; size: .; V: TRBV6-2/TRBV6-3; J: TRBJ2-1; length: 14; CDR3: CASSRGGHYNEQFF; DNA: TGTGCCAGCAGTAGGGGGGGCCACTACAATGAGCAGTTCTTC